The 21 T cell receptor beta chains below were found in one sample sequenced in a study of blood T cells in healthy people across ages. A sample-barcoded 5' primer and a J-beta primer mix were used in a second PCR of about 7 to 12 cycles. Using its own MiXCR run on the 5' RACE reads, TCRdb lists one record per CDR3 protein. Here the sample spans about 560,000 distinct CDR3 sequences, over 25% being singletons. Separately, the same data were catalogued under a study of T cells of mothers and their children.

The specimen was blood. The receptors come from a boy under 10 years old in good health.

This chain connects TRBV2 to TRBJ2-7; tentatively, D is TRBD1 or TRBD2 (5 bases each). V was trimmed by 6 bases and J by 10 bases, leaving 10 bases between them. CDR1 is SNHLY and CDR2 is FYNNEI in the germline V gene. CDR3 length: 10 amino acids. Here the CDR3 reads CASRLGPQYF. Here the CDR3 DNA reads TGTGCCAGCAGGCTGGGACCCCAGTACTTC.

The J gene is TRBJ2-1, the V gene TRBV7-9, with D perhaps matching TRBD1 (6 bases). Germline CDR1 SEHNR, CDR2 FQNEAQ (reference sequence). Trimming left V 5 bases short and J 4 bases short, with 18 bases between. This CDR3 region has 16 residues. The CDR3 region is CASSGNPGEMYNEQFF. The CDR3 DNA is TGTGCCAGCAGCGGCAACCCAGGGGAAATGTACAATGAGCAGTTCTTC.

This clonotype has only a few counts. At one boundary the junction diverges from the germline segment, which might be a read error. The chain is built from TRBV6-5 and TRBJ2-7, with D maybe TRBD2 (5 bases). There are 11 residues in the CDR3. The germline gives CDR1 MNHEY, CDR2 SVGAGI. As DNA, the CDR3 is TGTGCCAGCAGCTCGGGGTACGGGCAGTACTTC. Translating gives CASSSGYGQYF.

This clonotype was seen only a few times. The chain links TRBV12-3 or TRBV12-4 to TRBJ2-7; TRBD1 aligns across 11 bases. Trimming cost V 5 bases and J 5 bases; bases outside gene matches: 8. The length of the CDR3 is 15 residues. The CDR3 reads CASSPGQGALHEQYF. The DNA of the CDR3 is TGTGCCAGCAGTCCCGGACAGGGGGCTTTGCACGAGCAGTACTTC.

This clonotype was detected a few times. The V and J genes are TRBV27 and TRBJ2-1; D unclear. With the DNA end fitting TRBJ2-5 better, the J assignment may be wrong. The length of the CDR3 is 13 residues. The germline V gene encodes CDR1 MNHEY and CDR2 SMNVEV (reference sequence). CDR3 sequence: CASTIHRQETQYF. The CDR3 nucleotides read TGTGCCAGCACTATACACCGACAAGAGACCCAGTACTTC.

The chain employs TRBV7-2 and TRBJ2-7, with a possible D match to TRBD2 (6 bases). V lost 1 base to trimming and J lost 2 bases, with 9 bases between them. Germline V gene lookup returns CDR1 SGHTA and CDR2 FQGNSA. The CDR3 consists of 14 residues. The CDR3 sequence: CASSLGGDPYEQYF. The CDR3 bases are TGTGCCAGCAGCTTAGGCGGGGACCCCTACGAGCAGTACTTC.

The chain is built from TRBV12-3 or TRBV12-4 and TRBJ2-7; 7 bases are a match to TRBD1. This CDR3 is 15 amino acids long. After removal of 3 bases from V and 6 bases from J, the junction contained 11 bases not matched to a gene. In DNA form, the CDR3 reads TGTGCCAGCAGTTTTTCTGGACAGGTAGCAGCCGAGCAGTACTTC. Protein: CASSFSGQVAAEQYF.

This clonotype appeared a few times. This chain links TRBV5-1 with TRBJ2-3; TRBD2 is a possible D gene (5 bases). Germline V gene data show CDR1 as SGHRS and CDR2 as YFSETQ. CDR3 length: 15 amino acids. V was trimmed by 4 bases and J by 3 bases, leaving 15 bases between them. The CDR3 reads CASSPVGDGTDTQYF. CDR3 nucleotide sequence: TGCGCCAGCAGCCCGGTCGGGGATGGAACAGATACGCAGTATTTT.

This clonotype was counted a few times. V and J are TRBV29-1 and TRBJ2-5; D is ambiguous. Germline-derived CDR1 and CDR2 are SQVTM and ANQGSEA. This CDR3 contains 14 residues. Trimming cost V 2 bases and J 1 base, with 11 bases left between them. CDR3 DNA: TGCAGCGTTGAAAAGGTCAACACCCAAGAGACCCAGTACTTC. Translating gives CSVEKVNTQETQYF.

The chain links TRBV7-2 to TRBJ1-2; D is unclear. Germline V gene sequence: CDR1 SGHTA, CDR2 FQGNSA. V lost 1 base and J lost 2, with 14 bases in between. The CDR3 sequence is 16 residues long. The CDR3 protein is CASSLVPTPNNYGYTF. The CDR3 coding sequence is TGTGCCAGCAGCTTAGTGCCAACTCCAAACAACTATGGCTACACCTTC.

This clonotype showed up just a few times. The chain combines TRBV19 with TRBJ2-3; no clear D. Trimming removed 1 base from V and 6 bases from J, with 2 bases in between. Germline V gene lookup returns CDR1 LNHDA and CDR2 SQIVND (reference sequence). The CDR3 runs to 11 residues. DNA of the CDR3: TGTGCCAGTAGTATAGCGGATACGCAGTATTTT. This translates into CASSIADTQYF.

This clonotype was observed a handful of times. The rearrangement joins TRBV5-1 to TRBJ2-7; 10 bases agree with TRBD2. CDR3 size: 20 residues. CDR1 is SGHRS and CDR2 is YFSETQ in the germline V gene. The J segment lost 1 base and the V segment lost 4 bases, leaving 20 bases of the junction unmatched. The CDR3 here is CASSRGPPGLAFNGSYEQYF. CDR3 bases: TGCGCCAGCAGCCGCGGACCTCCGGGACTAGCGTTTAATGGGTCCTACGAGCAGTACTTC.

The V call is TRBV10-3, the J call TRBJ1-2; 8 bases agree with TRBD1. The V gene's germline CDR1 is ENHRY and CDR2 SYGVKD. There are 15 residues in the CDR3. J was trimmed by 5 bases and V by 7 bases; bases with no gene match: 12. CDR3 protein: CAINTKGQAGYGYTF. CDR3 sequence (DNA): TGTGCCATCAATACGAAGGGACAGGCTGGTTATGGCTACACCTTC.

A few counts support this clonotype. The chain is built from TRBV10-3 and TRBJ2-5; the D gene is possibly TRBD2 (5 bases). The J call may be in error: the DNA end matches TRBJ2-1 better. Germline CDR1 reads ENHRY; CDR2 reads SYGVKD. The CDR3 contains 12 residues. The chain's CDR3 is CAITGDPSEQFF. CDR3 nucleotide sequence: TGTGCCATCACTGGTGACCCTAGCGAGCAGTTCTTC.

This clonotype has only a few counts. The chain joins TRBV20-1 to TRBJ2-2; 8 bases line up with TRBD1. This CDR3 comprises 15 residues. With V trimmed by 1 base and J by 1 base, 2 bases remained unmatched. Germline-derived CDR1 and CDR2 are DFQATT and SNEGSKA (reference sequence). CDR3: CSARGGQGNTGELFF. In DNA form, the CDR3 reads TGCAGTGCTAGAGGAGGACAGGGGAACACCGGGGAGCTGTTTTTT.

Only a few counts were recorded for this clonotype. This chain uses TRBV3-1 with TRBJ2-5, with 10 bases fitting TRBD2. The germline V gene has CDR1 LGHDT and CDR2 YNNKEL (reference sequence). J was trimmed by 3 bases and V by 2 bases; bases with no gene match: 15. The CDR3 covers 19 residues. CDR3 loop: CASSQTGTFGLAAKETQYF. The CDR3 DNA sequence: TGTGCCAGCAGCCAAACCGGGACATTTGGACTAGCGGCGAAAGAGACCCAGTACTTC.

The chain carries TRBV20-1 and TRBJ2-1, with TRBD2 identical over 11 bases. This CDR3 has 15 amino acids. The trim removed 4 bases at V and 4 bases at J, leaving 6 bases unmatched. CDR1 is DFQATT, CDR2 SNEGSKA, per germline (reference sequence). The CDR3 nucleotides are TGCAGTGCTACCCAGGGACTAGCGGCTTACAATGAGCAGTTCTTC. Residues: CSATQGLAAYNEQFF.

To note about this clonotype: No conserved phenylalanine or tryptophan ends this CDR3, so it is likely a read error. V usage is TRBV12-3 or TRBV12-4 and J usage is TRBJ2-3; 10 positions match TRBD2. After removal of 7 bases from V and 6 bases from J, the junction contained 10 bases not matched to a gene. This CDR3 is built from 15 residues. The CDR3 coding sequence is TGTGCCAGCACCGGTAGCGGGGGGCGGCGGGATACGCAGTATCTT. Its protein is CASTGSGGRRDTQYL.

The chain links TRBV6-2 or TRBV6-3 to TRBJ2-1, with D perhaps TRBD1 (5 bases). The CDR3 loop spans 13 amino acids. CDR1 is MNHEY and CDR2 is SVGEGT in the germline V gene. V gave up 4 bases and J gave up 10 bases, with 14 bases separating them. The CDR3 region has the DNA TGTGCCAGCAGTTCAACTTCAGGGTACGAGCAGTTCTTC. Its protein is CASSSTSGYEQFF.

The chain has TRBV3-1 and TRBJ1-2; D is perhaps TRBD1 (5 bases). Trimming took 6 bases from V and 11 from J, leaving 19 bases between them. The CDR3 loop spans 13 amino acids. Germline loops: CDR1 LGHDT, CDR2 YNNKEL (reference sequence). The CDR3 DNA reads as TGTGCCAGCAGTCTCGGGACCACGCAGAGATACACCTTC. It translates to CASSLGTTQRYTF.

This clonotype was recorded a few times. The V gene is TRBV20-1, the J gene TRBJ2-3, with 8 bases aligning to TRBD1. Trimming cost V 8 bases and J 3 bases; bases outside gene matches: 10. The V gene's germline CDR1 is DFQATT and CDR2 SNEGSKA (reference sequence). The CDR3 sequence is 14 residues long. CDR3 sequence reads: CSTYRGIRTDTQYF. The CDR3 region has the DNA TGCAGTACGTACAGGGGGATTCGGACAGATACGCAGTATTTT.